This T cell receptor beta chain was recovered during a study of neoadjuvant anti-PD-1 for oral cavity cancer (dated by TCRdb to 2020 to 2023). Describing the broader study: Patients mostly received three to four biweekly doses of nivolumab at 3 mg/kg before curative-intent surgical resection. Patients who did not progress were given a fourth nivolumab dose at about day 43 and had definitive surgical resection on days 50-56. Under RECIST 1.1, a patient counted as a responder if showing complete response, partial response or stable disease, and as a non-responder if showing progression. The parent correlative cohort had around 13 patients and a response rate of 30% to 35%.

For deep sequencing, PBMC libraries mostly used around 0.45 ug of input genomic DNA, with six replicates for each sample. Following the manufacturer's instructions, the team built TCRbeta libraries using the immunoSEQ hsTCRbeta kit. Sequencing of the completed libraries took place using an Illumina NovaSeq 6000 S4 flow cell after they had been pooled to approximately 3 nM. Per the source publication's procedure: The immunoSEQ Analyzer was used for raw data preprocessing and quality control. The analysis was limited to productive rearrangements, and each clonotype was defined by a unique CDR3 amino acid sequence. Repertoire clonality was estimated as the Gini-Simpson index, which was calculated using the R package tcR. Student's t test was used to compare Gini indices, and Pearson correlation was used to assess associations with tumor size change. The table was pulled from immuneACCESS by TCRdb, which kept in-frame rearrangements only. Such tables lose some clones; where checked, under half of the loss comes from unresolved V genes, and the rest has no known cause. V and J calls and clone size are those listed in that table; D and trimming were worked out from the DNA. This sample lists 60,000 to 75,000 clones; around four fifths were detected once. Just over 2.5% of the sample goes to the ten largest clones.

Read against the paper, the sample's time point label means: before neoadjuvant nivolumab. Patients were newly diagnosed with stage II-IVA oral cavity squamous cell carcinoma and had received no prior systemic or radiation treatment. The cohort was composed of patients with HPV-negative, locally advanced oral cavity squamous cell carcinoma. No culture maintenance or expansion was done, as the peripheral blood mononuclear cells went straight to analysis. The samples were drawn from a longitudinal correlative study tied to a single-arm phase II trial testing neoadjuvant nivolumab in oral cavity squamous cell carcinoma. Subject-matched pre- and post-treatment PBMCs and tumors from three responders and three non-responders were subjected to genomic DNA-based TCRbeta sequencing. Peripheral blood mononuclear cells were collected before nivolumab treatment and were collected again after treatment, at the time of surgery. The Maxwell RSC DNA from Cells kit was used to extract genomic DNA from PBMCs.

Broader findings and caveats from the paper: After neoadjuvant nivolumab, non-responders showed significantly higher T cell clonality (Gini index) in PBMCs than responders did. A higher pretreatment blood Treg/Th17 ratio correlated with both higher pretreatment blood TCRbeta clonality and lower post-treatment tumor TCRbeta clonality. The TCR analyses had only a few patients in each response group, and the authors called for validation in larger cohorts.

A note on this clone: Its antigen is still unknown. Nothing much larger sits one base from this clone, and base qualities are not available.

As encoded in the germline V gene, CDR1 is SGHRS while CDR2 is YFSETQ. Including cysteine and phenylalanine, the CDR3 has 13 amino acids. The entry retains the CDR3 DNA only, 39 bases that are in frame from base 1. For this chain, trimming is 4 bases at the V end and 5 bases at the J end, and the number of junction bases without a gene match is 5. The V and J segments used are TRBV5-1 and TRBJ2-5; the central 7 bases match TRBD2. Material: PBMCs, obtained before nivolumab (anti-PD-1) treatment. The TCR was taken from a person between 40 and 80 years old with oral cavity squamous cell carcinoma. This receptor has the CDR3 CASSEDGGETQYF. DNA sequence: TGCGCCAGCAGCGAGGACGGGGGGGAGACCCAGTACTTC. The CDR3, completed at both ends by the reference TRBV5-1 and TRBJ2-5 genes, gives the full variable domain KAGVTQTPRYLIKTRGQQVTLSCSPISGHRSVSWYQQTPGQGLQFLFEYFSETQRNKGNFPGRFSGRQFSNSRSEMNVSTLELGDSALYLCASSEDGGETQYFGPGTRLLVL.